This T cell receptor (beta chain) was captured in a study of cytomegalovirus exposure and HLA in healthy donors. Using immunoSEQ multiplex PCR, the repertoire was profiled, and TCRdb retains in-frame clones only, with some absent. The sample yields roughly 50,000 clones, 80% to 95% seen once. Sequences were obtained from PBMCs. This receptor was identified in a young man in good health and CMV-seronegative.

CDR3 sequence (DNA): TGCGCCAGCAGCCCCCAAAGCGGGAGGAACGCAGATACGCAGTATTTT. Its protein product is CASSPQSGRNADTQYF. V usage is TRBV5-1 and J usage is TRBJ2-3; 9 positions match TRBD2. Germline loops: CDR1 SGHRS, CDR2 YFSETQ. V lost 4 bases and J lost 4; bases outside the gene matches: 10. The CDR3 spans 16 residues.